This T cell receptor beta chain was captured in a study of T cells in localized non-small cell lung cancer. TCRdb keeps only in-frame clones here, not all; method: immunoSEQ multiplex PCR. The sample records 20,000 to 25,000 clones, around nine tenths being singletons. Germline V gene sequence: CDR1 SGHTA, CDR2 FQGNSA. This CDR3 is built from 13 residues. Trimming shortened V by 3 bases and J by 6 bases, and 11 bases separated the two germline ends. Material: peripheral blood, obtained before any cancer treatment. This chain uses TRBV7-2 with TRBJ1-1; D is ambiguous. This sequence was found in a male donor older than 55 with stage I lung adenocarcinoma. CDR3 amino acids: CASSFGRLAEAFF. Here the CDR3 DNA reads TGTGCCAGCAGCTTCGGGCGACTCGCTGAAGCTTTCTTT.